This record covers a single T cell receptor beta chain. In its sample, this clonotype was seen many times. No antigen is known for it. Per-base qualities were not stored, and no clone one base away is much larger. This record comes from a study of human T cells and chemical hapten exposure (dated by TCRdb to the early 2020s). Describing the broader study: For sensitization, 2% DPC in acetone was applied to a roughly 2 cm by roughly 2 cm area of upper inner arm skin. Throughout the study period of approximately 23 weeks, patients also received therapeutic DPC doses to the scalp every week. Patch testing on the upper back used Finn chambers containing 0.01% DPC, with scoring done after 6 days according to International Contact Dermatitis Research Group standards. Libraries were combined into a pool for sequencing, and differences in TCR yield between samples came mainly from small differences in library volumes within the pool. Some 29 alopecia patients provided blood for TCR sequencing at one to four time points (pre-sensitization, 2, 6 and 24 weeks). Blood was sampled from patients pre-sensitization (week 0) and at 2, 6 and about 24 weeks after DPC sensitization. In alopecia patients, the study followed how the peripheral blood TCR repertoire changed in vivo over primary and secondary sensitization to diphenylcyclopropenone (DPC), a hapten. The mostly female patient cohort included alopecia areata with under or over 50% scalp involvement, alopecia totalis and alopecia universalis. Overall results and qualifications from the work: Because all patients had alopecia, a presumed autoimmune disease, the immune response of the patients might differ from that of healthy individuals. After repeated subsampling, the strength of the expansion versus patch-test correlation and the threshold at which it became significant changed. Significantly more large CDR3 similarity clusters were formed by expanded TCRs than by pre-sensitization or healthy control sets, consistent with antigen-driven responses. No change with DPC sensitization was found in the number of TCRs above 1 in 1000 frequency, and no evidence of global repertoire structure alterations was found. The number of PT1 expanded TCRs positively correlated with patch test score, significant at thresholds 8, 16 and 32 but not 4.

What this sample's time point label stands for: pre-sensitization, week 0. The label giving this sample's treatment or condition can be read as: therapeutic diphenylcyclopropenone sensitization with weekly scalp DPC. Blood at each patch-test visit was drawn before the patch test was applied. Patients were considered eligible if aged 18 to 70, diagnosed with alopecia and deemed suitable for DPC therapy, and patients were excluded if pregnant. Unfractionated whole blood was collected in Tempus Blood RNA tubes, and total RNA was extracted from that blood. The CDR3 runs 12 amino acids, cysteine and phenylalanine included. The retained sequence is limited to the CDR3, 36 bases, with the frame set at the first base. The germline V gene provides CDR1 MGHDK and CDR2 SYGVNS. The junction shows trimming of 2 bases on V and 5 bases on J, plus 6 bases between the germline ends. Receptor amplification or capture employed RACE. The sequencer was a NextSeq 500. Library preparation attached unique molecular identifiers to individual cDNA molecules for quantitative, reproducible TCR counting. Each blood RNA sample was used to sequence both TCR alpha and TCR beta chains. Regarding the original processing steps: The median number of TCRs per sample was some 100,000, ranging from roughly 20,000 to 690,600. V, J and CDR3 annotation of the TCR reads was carried out using the Decombinator software suite. For PS versus PT1 abundance plots, all samples were subsampled to the same number of TCRs (28,000). Expanded TCRs were defined as absent before sensitization and observed at least eight times at the 2-week time point. TCRdb applied fastp at Q25 and MiXCR to the public reads, then kept only in-frame beta chains. Rows matching on CDR3 protein sequence are summarized as one entry with the most common DNA and genes. The V and J calls here are based on TCRdb, not the publication. In all, the sample holds about 77,000 distinct CDR3 sequences, and 14% of those were seen once. Together, the top ten hold roughly 4.5% of the sample.

The rearranged chain carries TRBV25-1 and TRBJ2-5; no D gene is confidently identified. This TCR was recovered from a woman aged 45-60 years with alopecia areata. Some clones in this sample may be carry-over from other donors' samples. Sequencing was performed on whole blood, taken in connection with sensitization to the hapten diphenylcyclopropenone (DPC). The CDR3 loop reads CASSEHKETQYF. Here is the DNA: TGTGCCAGCAGTGAACATAAGGAGACCCAGTACTTC.